This entry lists 15 T cell receptor beta chains sequenced from one sample in a study of vaccination effects on CD4 cells after COVID-19. Antigen-specific CD4+ T cells expanded by the ViraFEST assay with viral peptide pools were then sequenced. It was after around eleven days of culture that CD4+ T cells were isolated. As their vaccination, participants received two doses of either BNT162b2 or mRNA-1273. The protocol was immunoSEQ multiplex PCR, while the TCRdb copy is restricted to in-frame clones and leaves out a portion. This sample has 80,000 to 95,000 clones, with 60% to 80% found just once. These receptors' antigens are unknown. The sample here was CD4+ T cells from PBMCs cultured with HCoV-OC43 spike peptides, taken after COVID-19 vaccination. As for subset: HCoV-OC43 spike overlapping peptide pool stimulation. The receptors stem from a human donor who received a COVID-19 vaccine.

The chain joins TRBV10-3 to TRBJ1-2, with D possibly matching TRBD1 (5 bases). The CDR3 runs 13 residues. Germline CDR1 reads ENHRY; CDR2 reads SYGVKD. Trimming left V 6 bases short and J 7 bases short, with 15 bases between. The CDR3 region has the DNA TGTGCCATCAGCAGCTCAGGCCAGGGTGGCTACACCTTC. Its translation is CAISSSGQGGYTF.

This clone was seen a single time. The chain links TRBV5-4 to TRBJ2-3; D might be TRBD1 (5 bases). The CDR3 runs 15 residues. Germline V gives CDR1 SGHNT, CDR2 YYREEE (reference sequence). Trimming took off 0 bases at V and 2 bases at J, with 10 bases between the two ends. CDR3 nucleotide sequence: TGTGCCAGCAGCTTGGCTGGACAAATCACAGATACGCAGTATTTT. Translated, it gives CASSLAGQITDTQYF.

The chain combines TRBV7-9 with TRBJ2-1; maybe TRBD2 (7 bases). Germline V gives CDR1 SEHNR, CDR2 FQNEAQ (reference sequence). The V end was cut by 6 bases, the J end by 6 bases, with 12 bases between. The CDR3 is 13 amino acids. Here the CDR3 reads CASSRGGGNEQFF. The CDR3 DNA is TGTGCCAGCAGTAGGGGGGGTGGCAATGAGCAGTTCTTC.

The CDR3 here is CASSRKGGGSYNEQFF. The CDR3 DNA sequence: TGTGCCAGCAGCCGGAAGGGCGGAGGCTCCTACAATGAGCAGTTCTTC. J is TRBJ2-1 and V is TRBV14; tentative D call: TRBD2 (5 bases). The CDR3 contains 16 residues. The germline V gene encodes CDR1 SGHDN and CDR2 FVKESK. V lost 4 bases and J lost 0, with 13 bases in between.

This chain links TRBV6-1 with TRBJ1-2; D remains ambiguous. Germline values: CDR1 MNHNS, CDR2 SASEGT. The CDR3 extends over 12 amino acids. Deletions cut 3 bases from V and 7 bases from J, with 9 bases between. This chain's CDR3 is CASSDGRPGYTF. The CDR3 DNA follows: TGTGCCAGCAGTGACGGACGGCCTGGCTACACCTTC.

The table lists this clone with a few counts. J is TRBJ1-2 and V is TRBV7-9; no clear D. The germline V gene encodes CDR1 SEHNR and CDR2 FQNEAQ (reference sequence). The CDR3 is made up of 15 amino acids. V was shortened by 5 bases and J by 8 bases, with 21 bases between the two germline ends. The CDR3 sequence: CASSRVVAGLRGYTF. The CDR3 DNA reads TGTGCCAGCAGCCGCGTCGTCGCTGGGTTGAGGGGCTACACCTTC.

The J gene is TRBJ2-1, the V gene TRBV7-3; TRBD2 aligns across 14 bases. This CDR3 is 19 amino acids long. Germline CDR1 SGHTA, CDR2 FQGTGA. J was trimmed by 6 bases and V by 5 bases; bases with no gene match: 15. CDR3 region: CASSRKGTRLAGGPNEQFF. The CDR3 bases are TGTGCCAGCAGCAGAAAGGGGACAAGACTAGCGGGGGGGCCCAATGAGCAGTTCTTC. The variable domain in full, completed from reference TRBV7-3 and TRBJ2-1, reads GAGVSQTPSNKVTEKGKYVELRCDPISGHTALYWYRQSLGQGPEFLIYFQGTGAADDSGLPNDRFFAVRPEGSVSTLKIQRTERGDSAVYLCASSRKGTRLAGGPNEQFFGPGTRLTVL.

Here the CDR3 reads CASSLSGTTKRDEKLFF. The CDR3 region has the DNA TGTGCCAGCAGTTTATCCGGGACAACTAAACGGGATGAAAAACTGTTTTTT. The chain employs TRBV28 and TRBJ1-4; D might be TRBD1 (6 bases). Per the germline V gene, CDR1 is MDHEN and CDR2 is SYDVKM. Trimming took 1 base from V and 6 from J, leaving 18 bases between them. There are 17 residues in the CDR3.

The chain carries TRBV12-5 and TRBJ1-5; D possibly corresponds to TRBD1 (6 bases). This CDR3 has 21 amino acids. Germline loops: CDR1 LGHNT, CDR2 FRNRAP. V was pared by 0 bases and J by 3 bases, with 27 bases between. The CDR3 DNA sequence: TGTGCTAGTGGTTTGGTAATTGACGGACAGACAGCTCTGTTGGTCAATCAGCCCCAGCATTTT. This gives the protein CASGLVIDGQTALLVNQPQHF.

The J gene is TRBJ1-5, the V gene TRBV18; unclear D gene. V gave up 2 bases and J gave up 3 bases, with 8 bases separating them. Germline CDR1 and CDR2: KGHSH and LQKENI. The CDR3 consists of 14 residues. CDR3: CASSPTATNQPQHF. In DNA, the CDR3 is TGTGCCAGCTCACCAACCGCTACCAATCAGCCCCAGCATTTT.

V gene TRBV5-1 combines with J gene TRBJ1-1; a weak D match, TRBD1 (6 bases). V lost 4 bases and J 1 base, leaving 14 bases between the germline ends. CDR1 and CDR2 from the germline V gene are SGHRS and YFSETQ. The CDR3 consists of 15 residues. Here the CDR3 DNA reads TGCGCCAGCAGCCTAATCACAGGGCCGAACACTGAAGCTTTCTTT. Its translation: CASSLITGPNTEAFF.

The V and J genes are TRBV12-3 or TRBV12-4 and TRBJ1-1; D gene unclear. Trimming took off 6 bases at V and 1 base at J, with 9 bases between the two ends. This CDR3 is 13 amino acids long. This CDR3 is CASSQTRNTEAFF. The CDR3 DNA reads as TGTGCCAGCAGCCAAACTCGGAACACTGAAGCTTTCTTT.

This chain joins TRBV19 and TRBJ1-4, with D hard to call. This CDR3 has 12 residues. In germline, CDR1 is LNHDA, CDR2 SQIVND (reference sequence). The ends were cut back, 3 bases at V and 14 bases at J, with 13 bases in the middle. The CDR3 coding sequence is TGTGCCAGTAGTATTAGAGCCGGGTTGCTGTTTTTT. This sequence encodes CASSIRAGLLFF.

This chain connects TRBV3-1 (or the pseudogene TRBV3-2) to TRBJ2-2, with D possibly being TRBD1 (6 bases). Germline CDR1 is LGHDT and CDR2 is YNNKEL (reference sequence). This CDR3 has 15 amino acids. Trimming stripped 4 bases from V and 4 bases from J, with 13 bases between. The CDR3 is CASSLQGLVTGELFF. The CDR3 DNA follows: TGTGCCAGCAGCCTTCAGGGGTTGGTCACCGGGGAGCTGTTTTTT.

Worth noting for this clone: This CDR3 is also generated by other DNA sequences in the sample. The chain uses TRBV18 and TRBJ2-5; the D call may be TRBD1 or TRBD2 (5 bases each). In germline, CDR1 is KGHSH, CDR2 LQKENI. V was pared by 3 bases and J by 3 bases, with 8 bases between. The CDR3 loop spans 13 amino acids. The DNA of the CDR3 is TGTGCCAGCTCACCGGGACGGAAAGAGACCCAGTACTTC. It specifies CASSPGRKETQYF.